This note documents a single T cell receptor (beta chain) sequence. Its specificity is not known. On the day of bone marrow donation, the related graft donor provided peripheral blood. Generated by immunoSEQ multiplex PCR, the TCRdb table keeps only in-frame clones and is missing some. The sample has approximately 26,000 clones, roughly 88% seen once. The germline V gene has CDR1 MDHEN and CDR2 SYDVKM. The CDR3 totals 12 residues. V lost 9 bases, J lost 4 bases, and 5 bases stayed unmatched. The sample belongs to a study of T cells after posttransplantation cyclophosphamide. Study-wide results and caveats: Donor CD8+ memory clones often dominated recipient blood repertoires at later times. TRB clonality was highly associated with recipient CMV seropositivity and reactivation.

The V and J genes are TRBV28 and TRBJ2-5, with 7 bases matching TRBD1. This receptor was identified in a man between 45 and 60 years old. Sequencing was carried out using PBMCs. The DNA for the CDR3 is TGTGCCAGTTTAACAGGGGCAGAGACCCAGTACTTC. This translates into CASLTGAETQYF.